This passage covers 5 T cell receptor beta chains from one sample sequenced in a study of TIL therapy for anti-PD-1-resistant metastatic lung cancer. Sequencing used immunoSEQ v3. Clones were read by immunoSEQ multiplex PCR, and TCRdb kept only the in-frame ones, dropping some. The data hold fewer than 15,000 clones, with roughly three fifths observed a single time. Time point specified: pre-treatment sample, taken before nivolumab and TIL therapy. Tumor tissue came from excised metastases, mostly pleural nodules or supraclavicular lymph nodes. Here the sequenced sample was tumor tissue, taken at baseline. Receptors originate from a woman aged 25-80 years with non-small cell lung cancer.

This clone was counted between two and nine times. The V gene is TRBV7-9, the J gene TRBJ2-7; 10 bases are shared with TRBD1. This CDR3 region has 17 residues. The ends lost 5 bases at V and 3 bases at J; junction bases unmatched: 13. Germline CDR1 reads SEHNR; CDR2 reads FQNEAQ (reference sequence). The CDR3 nucleotides are TGTGCCAGCAGCCCCTTCCCTCCGGGACAGGGGCTCTACGAGCAGTACTTC. Encoded protein: CASSPFPPGQGLYEQYF.

This clone was seen once. The chain recombines TRBV4-1 with TRBJ1-2; 9 bases fit TRBD1. There are 16 residues in the CDR3. CDR1 is MGHRA, CDR2 YSYEKL, per germline. V dropped 2 bases and J dropped 3; count of bases not matched to a gene: 7. The CDR3 reads CASSQQDRGPYYGYTF. DNA for the CDR3: TGCGCCAGCAGCCAACAGGACAGGGGCCCCTACTATGGCTACACCTTC.

By its share, this clone is medium-sized. This chain links TRBV6-6 with TRBJ2-7, with TRBD1 matching 7 bases. J lost 3 bases, V lost 8 bases, and 10 bases had no gene match. Germline values: CDR1 MNHNY, CDR2 SVGAGI (reference sequence). The CDR3 spans 14 residues. CDR3 loop: CASGLRGLDYEQYF. The CDR3 coding sequence is TGTGCCAGCGGCCTTAGGGGGCTAGACTACGAGCAGTACTTC.

This clone occurred a few times. V gene TRBV19 combines with J gene TRBJ1-3, with a weak D call TRBD1 (5 bases). Per the germline V gene, CDR1 is LNHDA and CDR2 is SQIVND (reference sequence). This CDR3 comprises 14 residues. V was cut by 5 bases and J by 8 bases, with 16 bases left in between. The CDR3 here is CASSPIPGMDTIYF. The DNA of the CDR3 is TGTGCCAGTAGTCCAATCCCAGGGATGGACACCATATATTTT.

V is TRBV5-4 and J is TRBJ2-4, with D uncertain. This CDR3 region has 13 residues. V lost 0 bases and J lost 4, with 5 bases in between. Looked up from germline, CDR1 is SGHNT and CDR2 is YYREEE (reference sequence). CDR3 sequence reads: CASSLEGKNIQYF. The CDR3 coding sequence is TGTGCCAGCAGCTTGGAAGGGAAAAACATTCAGTACTTC.